The 25 T cell receptor beta chains below were found in one sample sequenced in a study of blood T cell repertoires in COVID-19. Some clones are missing from TCRdb's copy, which holds only in-frame ones; the method was immunoSEQ multiplex PCR. The table shows approximately 300,000 clones, with around nine tenths occurring only once. The sample taken for sequencing was peripheral blood. Receptors were obtained from a middle-aged man with acute or convalescent COVID-19.

The chain is built from TRBV2 and TRBJ1-2; D unclear. Between the trimmed V and J ends, which lost 6 bases and 9 bases, there was a span of 17 bases. There are 13 residues in the CDR3. Germline CDR1 reads SNHLY; CDR2 reads FYNNEI. CDR3 nucleotides: TGTGCCAGCAGCGCCAGCCTTCGGGTCAGCTACACCTTC. This gives the protein CASSASLRVSYTF.

This clone has just a few counts. The chain is built from TRBV27 and TRBJ1-4, with 7 positions matching TRBD1. V gave up 5 bases and J gave up 1 base; unmatched junction bases: 1. Germline V gene sequence: CDR1 MNHEY, CDR2 SMNVEV (reference sequence). The CDR3 extends over 14 amino acids. CDR3 residues: CASSRGQTNEKLFF. The CDR3 region has the DNA TGTGCCAGCAGTAGGGGGCAAACTAATGAAAAACTGTTTTTT.

Here the CDR3 DNA reads TGTGCCAGCAGCAAAGCGCTCGGGACAGGGAATGGCTACACCTTC. It translates to CASSKALGTGNGYTF. This chain connects TRBV21-1 to TRBJ1-2; TRBD1 is the table's D call, not checked against the DNA. TRBV21-1 is a pseudogene. CDR3 length: 15 amino acids.

This clone was seen once. The chain combines TRBV2 with TRBJ1-2; the D gene is possibly TRBD1 (6 bases). CDR3 length: 13 amino acids. V was clipped by 7 bases and J by 5 bases, with 14 bases between them. Germline V gene data show CDR1 as SNHLY and CDR2 as FYNNEI. The CDR3 DNA reads as TGTGCCAGCATCCCGACAGGTGGATATGGCTACACCTTC. Protein sequence: CASIPTGGYGYTF. Full variable domain (missing parts from reference TRBV2 and TRBJ1-2): EPEVTQTPSHQVTQMGQEVILRCVPISNHLYFYWYRQILGQKVEFLVSFYNNEISEKSEIFDDQFSVERPDGSNFTLKIRSTKLEDSAMYFCASIPTGGYGYTFGSGTRLTVV.

J is TRBJ2-2 and V is TRBV18, with 11 bases fitting TRBD1. Germline trimming cut 3 bases from V and 7 bases from J; bases unmatched to any gene: 4. Germline CDR1 and CDR2: KGHSH and LQKENI. The CDR3 sequence is 15 residues long. For the CDR3, the DNA is TGTGCCAGCTCACCTGGACAGGGGGCGATCGGGGAGCTGTTTTTT. This codes for CASSPGQGAIGELFF.

J is TRBJ2-7 and V is TRBV12-3 or TRBV12-4, with 7 bases fitting TRBD1. The CDR3 has 13 residues. V lost 5 bases to trimming and J lost 7 bases; unmatched junction nucleotides: 8. CDR3 loop: CASSLLDRVEQYF. The CDR3 region has the DNA TGTGCCAGCAGTCTCCTAGACAGGGTTGAGCAGTACTTC.

The genes are TRBV6-5 and TRBJ2-7; D ambiguous. This CDR3 spans 14 amino acids. Trimming left V 4 bases short and J 4 bases short, with 14 bases between. The germline gives CDR1 MNHEY, CDR2 SVGAGI. CDR3 bases: TGTGCCAGCAGTTTAAACTCCCGCTGGTACGAGCAGTACTTC. It yields the protein CASSLNSRWYEQYF.

This sequence joins TRBV3-1 (or the pseudogene TRBV3-2) and TRBJ1-2; D is uncertain. The CDR3 loop spans 19 amino acids. The germline V and J ends were trimmed by 3 bases and 0 bases, with 23 bases remaining between them. Germline-derived CDR1 and CDR2 are LGHDT and YNNKEL (reference sequence). CDR3 in amino acids: CASSQVGGGREHPNYGYTF. The CDR3 coding sequence is TGTGCCAGCAGCCAGGTGGGAGGAGGGCGAGAACACCCTAACTATGGCTACACCTTC.

The V and J genes are TRBV30 and TRBJ2-7; 10 nucleotides agree with TRBD1. Germline V CDR1 and CDR2: GTSNPN, SVGIG (reference sequence). The CDR3 has 15 residues. V shed 5 bases and J 4 bases; nucleotides not matched to a gene: 11. The CDR3 sequence is CAWHKDRGRGYEQYF. The DNA of the CDR3 is TGTGCCTGGCATAAAGACAGGGGGCGAGGGTACGAGCAGTACTTC.

The chain employs TRBV12-3 or TRBV12-4 and TRBJ1-2; perhaps TRBD1 as D (5 bases). Trimming took off 7 bases at V and 10 bases at J, with 16 bases between the two ends. The CDR3 is 12 residues long. This CDR3 reads CASTTGVLAYTF. As DNA, the CDR3 is TGTGCCAGCACTACAGGTGTGCTCGCCTACACCTTC.

This chain joins TRBV6-2 or TRBV6-3 and TRBJ2-1; 9 nucleotides agree with TRBD2. V was clipped by 5 bases and J by 9 bases; unmatched bases: 11. Germline CDR1 reads MNHEY; CDR2 reads SVGEGT. The CDR3 extends over 15 amino acids. The CDR3 protein is CASSPVAGAATEQFF. The CDR3 DNA reads as TGTGCCAGCAGTCCCGTAGCGGGGGCGGCTACTGAGCAGTTCTTC.

This sequence joins TRBV19 and TRBJ1-2, with 7 bases lining up with TRBD1. V was clipped by 5 bases and J by 4 bases; unmatched bases: 10. There are 15 residues in the CDR3. Germline V gene data show CDR1 as LNHDA and CDR2 as SQIVND (reference sequence). CDR3 nucleotides: TGTGCCAGTAGTCAATCAGGGGGAACGGGCTATGGCTACACCTTC. Its protein product is CASSQSGGTGYGYTF.

The chain employs TRBV10-3 and TRBJ2-1; TRBD2 aligns across 12 bases. V trimming: 3 bases; J trimming: 2 bases; junction bases outside the gene matches: 8. There are 18 residues in the CDR3. The germline V gene has CDR1 ENHRY and CDR2 SYGVKD. The CDR3 sequence is CAISESGLAGGPYNEQFF. The CDR3 region has the DNA TGTGCCATCAGTGAATCGGGGCTAGCGGGGGGGCCCTACAATGAGCAGTTCTTC.

The J gene is TRBJ2-3, the V gene TRBV9, with D unclear. There are 14 residues in the CDR3. V lost 0 bases to trimming and J lost 4 bases, with 9 bases between them. Germline V CDR1 and CDR2: SGDLS, YYNGEE. The CDR3 nucleotides are TGTGCCAGCAGCGTAGTTTCAGGCTCAGATACGCAGTATTTT. Its translation: CASSVVSGSDTQYF.

The chain recombines TRBV7-2 with TRBJ1-5; D not certain. Germline V gene sequence: CDR1 SGHTA, CDR2 FQGNSA. Between the trimmed V and J ends, which lost 3 bases and 2 bases, there was a span of 11 bases. The CDR3 has 15 residues. This CDR3 is CASSLEGGGNQPQHF. CDR3 coding DNA: TGTGCCAGCAGCTTGGAAGGCGGTGGCAATCAGCCCCAGCATTTT. The full variable domain, with the rest looked up from reference TRBV7-2 and TRBJ1-5, is GAGVSQSPSNKVTEKGKDVELRCDPISGHTALYWYRQSLGQGLEFLIYFQGNSAPDKSGLPSDRFSAERTGGSVSTLTIQRTQQEDSAVYLCASSLEGGGNQPQHFGDGTRLSIL.

The V call is TRBV6-5, the J call TRBJ2-7; 10 nucleotides agree with TRBD1. This CDR3 is built from 14 residues. V lost 4 bases and J lost 3; bases outside the gene matches: 3. Germline V lookup: CDR1 MNHEY, CDR2 SVGAGI. CDR3: CASSFGTGDYEQYF. The CDR3 bases are TGTGCCAGCAGTTTCGGGACAGGGGACTACGAGCAGTACTTC.

The V call is TRBV19, the J call TRBJ2-7; 7 bases agree with TRBD1. V was pared by 3 bases and J by 6 bases, with 14 bases of the junction left unmatched. The length of the CDR3 is 16 residues. The germline CDR1 and CDR2 sequences are LNHDA and SQIVND (reference sequence). The CDR3 here is CASSIYPGTVSFEQYF. In nucleotides, the CDR3 is TGTGCCAGTAGTATTTACCCCGGGACAGTCTCTTTCGAGCAGTACTTC.

J is TRBJ1-4 and V is TRBV20-1; D gene ambiguous. Germline V gene sequence: CDR1 DFQATT, CDR2 SNEGSKA (reference sequence). This CDR3 region has 12 residues. V was shortened by 3 bases and J by 4 bases, with 6 bases between the two germline ends. The CDR3 DNA follows: TGCAGTGCTAGTAGTAGTAATGAAAAACTGTTTTTT. This codes for CSASSSNEKLFF.

The V call is TRBV15, the J call TRBJ2-7, with 7 bases lining up with TRBD1. This CDR3 is built from 14 residues. Germline lookup yields CDR1 LNHNV and CDR2 YYDKDF (reference sequence). V lost 1 base to trimming and J lost 6 bases; unmatched junction nucleotides: 6. DNA for the CDR3: TGTGCCACCAGCAGAGTGGGACAGAAGGGCGAGCAGTACTTC. Translation: CATSRVGQKGEQYF.

This chain links TRBV9 with TRBJ1-3, with TRBD1 identical over 9 bases. Trimming removed 3 bases from V and 3 bases from J; junction bases left unmatched: 7. The CDR3 is 16 residues long. CDR1 and CDR2 (germline): SGDLS, YYNGEE. This chain's CDR3 is CASSASQGAGGNTIYF. The CDR3 nucleotides read TGTGCCAGCAGCGCCTCACAGGGGGCAGGTGGAAACACCATATATTTT.

The chain links TRBV19 to TRBJ1-2, with TRBD1 matching over 9 bases. The V segment lost 5 bases and the J segment 5 bases; nucleotides outside the gene matches: 6. Germline V lookup: CDR1 LNHDA, CDR2 SQIVND (reference sequence). This CDR3 comprises 14 residues. CDR3: CASSPDRGKYGYTF. In DNA form, the CDR3 reads TGTGCCAGTAGTCCGGACAGGGGAAAATATGGCTACACCTTC. The variable domain in full, with the rest retrieved from reference TRBV19 and TRBJ1-2, is DGGITQSPKYLFRKEGQNVTLSCEQNLNHDAMYWYRQDPGQGLRLIYYSQIVNDFQKGDIAEGYSVSREKKESFPLTVTSAQKNPTAFYLCASSPDRGKYGYTFGSGTRLTVV.

The gene calls are TRBV9 and TRBJ1-1, with a tentative D call TRBD1 (5 bases). Germline V gives CDR1 SGDLS, CDR2 YYNGEE. Trimming shortened V by 4 bases and J by 3 bases, and 10 bases separated the two germline ends. This CDR3 comprises 13 residues. CDR3 region: CASSRRGDTEAFF. CDR3 coding DNA: TGTGCCAGCAGCCGGAGGGGAGACACTGAAGCTTTCTTT.

The rearrangement links TRBV7-3 to TRBJ2-1, with 10 bases lining up with TRBD2. Germline CDR1 reads SGHTA; CDR2 reads FQGTGA. V was pared by 4 bases and J by 6 bases, with 6 bases of the junction left unmatched. The length of the CDR3 is 15 residues. CDR3: CASSSGTSALNEQFF. The CDR3 DNA is TGTGCCAGCAGCTCCGGGACTAGCGCGCTCAATGAGCAGTTCTTC.

The chain joins TRBV6-5 to TRBJ1-4, with a weak D call TRBD1 (5 bases). The CDR3 is 15 residues long. Trimming removed 3 bases at V and 1 base at J, with 9 bases between. Germline V gene lookup returns CDR1 MNHEY and CDR2 SVGAGI. The CDR3 region is CASSYSGGTNEKLFF. Written as DNA, the CDR3 is TGTGCCAGCAGTTATTCCGGGGGAACTAATGAAAAACTGTTTTTT.

The table lists this clone with a few counts. The V gene is TRBV10-1, the J gene TRBJ2-3; D is unclear. The CDR3 covers 14 residues. Trimming took 3 bases from V and 8 from J, leaving 15 bases between them. Germline lookup yields CDR1 WNHNN and CDR2 SYGVQD (reference sequence). The CDR3 DNA reads as TGCGCCAGCAGTGACGGCTCCCTAGGTGGTACGCAGTATTTT. Residues: CASSDGSLGGTQYF.